Presented here are 10 T cell receptor beta chains from one specimen sequenced in a study of glioma-infiltrating T cells after dendritic cell vaccination. Produced via immunoSEQ multiplex PCR; TCRdb's table is partial and in-frame only. The table records about 73,000 clones, over 75% of them present only once. The sequences come from blood, collected before dendritic cell vaccination. These receptors were taken from a human donor with glioblastoma.

V and J are TRBV7-9 and TRBJ1-5, with 10 positions matching TRBD1. CDR3 length: 17 amino acids. Trimming cost V 1 base and J 1 base; bases outside gene matches: 4. CDR1 SEHNR and CDR2 FQNEAQ come from the germline V gene (reference sequence). The CDR3 here is CASSLGQGAFSNQPQHF. DNA of the CDR3: TGTGCCAGCAGCTTAGGACAGGGGGCTTTCAGCAATCAGCCCCAGCATTTT. Looking up the rest from reference TRBV7-9 and TRBJ1-5 gives the full variable domain: DTGVSQNPRHKITKRGQNVTFRCDPISEHNRLYWYRQTLGQGPEFLTYFQNEAQLEKSRLLSDRFSAERPKGSFSTLEIQRTEQGDSAMYLCASSLGQGAFSNQPQHFGDGTRLSIL.

Comment on this clone: One end of the junction does not line up with germline, which may come from a read error. J is TRBJ1-5 and V is TRBV2, with no clear D. In germline, CDR1 is SNHLY, CDR2 FYNNEI. CDR3 size: 13 residues. CDR3 nucleotides: TGTGTCAGCAGTGGAGGTGGTGGACAGCCCCAGCATTTT. Residues: CVSSGGGGQPQHF.

This sequence joins TRBV18 and TRBJ2-7, with D possibly TRBD2 on 6 matching bases. The germline V gene encodes CDR1 KGHSH and CDR2 LQKENI. Trimming shortened V by 3 bases and J by 0 bases, and 9 bases separated the two germline ends. The CDR3 has 14 amino acids. In DNA, the CDR3 is TGTGCCAGCTCACCCGGGGGTCCCTCCTACGAGCAGTACTTC. Translated: CASSPGGPSYEQYF.

V gene TRBV7-9 combines with J gene TRBJ2-7, with D perhaps TRBD1 (6 bases). Germline CDR1 reads SEHNR; CDR2 reads FQNEAQ (reference sequence). There are 11 residues in the CDR3. The CDR3 protein is CASSQQGPTFV. The CDR3 bases are TGTGCCAGCAGCCAACAGGGCCCCACCTTCGTC.

This sequence joins TRBV6-6 and TRBJ1-3, with TRBD1 identical over 7 bases. Losses at the gene ends were 6 bases for V and 0 bases for J; bases not matched to a gene: 8. Germline V gives CDR1 MNHNY, CDR2 SVGAGI (reference sequence). The CDR3 sequence is 16 residues long. This CDR3 is CASSPNRGSSGNTIYF. CDR3 nucleotides: TGTGCCAGCAGCCCTAACAGGGGAAGCTCTGGAAACACCATATATTTT.

This rearrangement joins TRBV6-5 to TRBJ2-7; D remains ambiguous. The germline V gene has CDR1 MNHEY and CDR2 SVGAGI. V lost 7 bases and J 5 bases, leaving 21 bases between the germline ends. CDR3 size: 15 residues. In DNA form, the CDR3 reads TGTGCCAGCAAAACGACTTCCTCGGGTATCCACGAGCAGTACTTC. Protein: CASKTTSSGIHEQYF.

This chain connects TRBV4-1 to TRBJ1-1, with D perhaps TRBD1 (5 bases). Trimming cost V 1 base and J 1 base, with 16 bases left between them. The germline V gene encodes CDR1 MGHRA and CDR2 YSYEKL. The CDR3 length is 17 residues. In nucleotides, the CDR3 is TGCGCCAGCAGCCAAGCGCTTCTGGGGCTCAAGAACACTGAAGCTTTCTTT. Amino acid sequence: CASSQALLGLKNTEAFF.

The chain employs TRBV11-2 and TRBJ2-7; 8 bases map to TRBD1. J gave up 3 bases and V 4 bases, and 5 bases lay outside the gene matches. The CDR3 totals 14 residues. Germline lookup yields CDR1 SGHAT and CDR2 FQNNGV. The CDR3 region is CASSSPRGLYEQYF. CDR3 nucleotides: TGTGCCAGCAGCTCGCCCAGGGGGCTCTACGAGCAGTACTTC.

This chain links TRBV6-1 with TRBJ1-2, with TRBD1 identical over 8 bases. Germline-derived CDR1 and CDR2 are MNHNS and SASEGT. The CDR3 is made up of 13 amino acids. The V segment lost 5 bases and the J segment 7 bases; nucleotides outside the gene matches: 6. DNA for the CDR3: TGTGCCAGCAGTCCCTCAGGGGGCCGTGGCTACACCTTC. Its protein is CASSPSGGRGYTF.

This rearrangement joins TRBV19 to TRBJ1-1, with D maybe TRBD1 (6 bases). CDR1 and CDR2 (germline): LNHDA, SQIVND (reference sequence). The CDR3 is 14 amino acids. V gave up 9 bases and J gave up 5 bases, with 19 bases separating them. The CDR3 loop is CASDDPGGNTEAFF. The CDR3 DNA is TGTGCCAGCGATGACCCGGGGGGCAATACTGAAGCTTTCTTT.